This entry features one TCR beta chain sequence. No antigen is known for it. This sample is drawn from a study of cytomegalovirus exposure and HLA in healthy donors. General study results and limits: The authors later found TCR association rates varying by HLA locus, with DRB1 most and HLA-C fewest. Reported results showed that the classifier diagnosed cytomegalovirus status with high specificity and sensitivity. Most CMV-associated TCR beta chains were later found to appear HLA-restricted.

The PCR used 60 Vbeta and 13 Jbeta primers. Study processing details: An analysis that came later counted approximately 76 million unique TCR beta chains, 9 million to 12 million shared. Sequencing was performed with immunoSEQ multiplex PCR; in TCRdb, only in-frame clones are kept and a portion is missing. V and J calls and clone size are copied from that table; D and trimming were computed from the DNA. Of 55,000 to 80,000 clones in the sample, 60% to 80% were seen once. The receptor's source is a woman aged 30 to 39 in good health and CMV-seropositive. The source material was PBMCs.

The CDR3 bases are TGTGCCAGCAGCCTACAGGGGGCGCGAAACACCATATATTTT. Translated: CASSLQGARNTIYF. J is TRBJ1-3 and V is TRBV6-5; the match to TRBD1 covers 9 bases. Trimming cost V 6 bases and J 5 bases; bases outside gene matches: 5. In germline, CDR1 is MNHEY, CDR2 SVGAGI. The CDR3 runs 14 residues.